This is a list of T cell receptor beta chains from one sample in a study of tumor-infiltrating lymphocytes in primary liver carcinoma. One entry per CDR3 protein results from TCRdb running MiXCR on the multiplex PCR reads. The repertoire has some 180,000 distinct CDR3 sequences, approximately 86% of them found once; the top ten carry less than 20%. Sequences were obtained from tumor tissue from primary liver carcinoma. The receptors originated from a middle-aged man with primary liver carcinoma and hepatitis B virus infection. The CDR3 runs from the conserved cysteine through the conserved F or W. Fields, in order: clone size, D gene, V gene, J gene, CDR3 protein, CDR3 DNA. A D gene is named only where the DNA matches it firmly. Only some rows state a clone size, as once, few, many or a class for expanded clones.

abundance: -
d_gene: TRBD1
v_gene: TRBV4-3
j_gene: TRBJ2-7
CDR3aa: CANSLTPVRDSEQYF
CDR3nt: TGCGCCAACAGCCTAACCCCAGTCCGGGACAGCGAGCAGTACTTC

abundance: -
d_gene: TRBD2
v_gene: TRBV6-2/TRBV6-3
j_gene: TRBJ2-2
CDR3aa: CASERGGVDTGELFF
CDR3nt: TGTGCCAGCGAACGGGGGGGTGTGGACACCGGGGAGCTGTTTTTT

abundance: -
d_gene: -
v_gene: TRBV29-1
j_gene: TRBJ2-5
CDR3aa: CSLEADGGRAETQHF
CDR3nt: TGCAGCCTTGAAGCGGACGGGGGGCGAGCAGAGACCCAGCACTTC

abundance: -
d_gene: -
v_gene: TRBV5-4
j_gene: TRBJ2-3
CDR3aa: CASSLAERTTDTQYF
CDR3nt: TGTGCCAGCAGCTTGGCAGAAAGGACTACAGATACGCAGTATTTT

abundance: once
d_gene: -
v_gene: TRBV6-2/TRBV6-3
j_gene: TRBJ2-1
CDR3aa: CASSYLIVDNEQFF
CDR3nt: TGTGCCAGCAGTTACCTGATAGTTGATAATGAGCAGTTCTTC

abundance: -
d_gene: -
v_gene: TRBV6-1
j_gene: TRBJ2-2
CDR3aa: CASRTGDGGAGELFF
CDR3nt: TGTGCCAGCAGGACAGGAGACGGAGGAGCCGGGGAGCTATTTTTT

abundance: -
d_gene: -
v_gene: TRBV6-1
j_gene: TRBJ1-3
CDR3aa: CASNRDYSGNTIYF
CDR3nt: TGTGCCAGCAATAGGGATTACTCTGGAAACACAATATATTTT

abundance: -
d_gene: TRBD1
v_gene: TRBV4-2
j_gene: TRBJ2-1
CDR3aa: CASSHTGEQGNNEEFF
CDR3nt: TGTGCCAGCAGCCACACCGGGGAACAGGGGAACAATGAAGAGTTCTTC

abundance: -
d_gene: -
v_gene: TRBV10-3
j_gene: TRBJ2-3
CDR3aa: CACGNEIVTQYF
CDR3nt: TGCGCCTGTGGTAATGAGATAGTTACGCAGTATTTT

abundance: few
d_gene: -
v_gene: TRBV4-3
j_gene: TRBJ2-3
CDR3aa: CASSQAEVGTQYF
CDR3nt: TGCGCCAGCAGCCAAGCGGAGGTGGGTACGCAGTATTTT

abundance: -
d_gene: -
v_gene: TRBV24-1
j_gene: TRBJ2-1
CDR3aa: CATGRDDEELF
CDR3nt: TGTGCCACGGGGCGGGATGATGAGGAGCTCTTC

abundance: -
d_gene: TRBD2
v_gene: TRBV10-3
j_gene: TRBJ2-2
CDR3aa: CAISGPEGAGATNTGELFF
CDR3nt: TGTGCCATCAGTGGACCGGAGGGAGCGGGAGCCACGAACACCGGGGAGCTGTTTTTT

abundance: many
d_gene: -
v_gene: TRBV11-2
j_gene: TRBJ2-1
CDR3aa: CASSLLGLSYNEQFF
CDR3nt: TGTGCCAGCAGCTTATTGGGGTTGTCCTACAATGAGCAGTTCTTC

abundance: -
d_gene: TRBD1
v_gene: TRBV13
j_gene: TRBJ2-3
CDR3aa: CASNPGTGGTHTQYF
CDR3nt: TGTGCCAGCAACCCTGGGACAGGGGGCACACATACGCAGTATTTT

abundance: -
d_gene: TRBD1
v_gene: TRBV14
j_gene: TRBJ2-1
CDR3aa: CACRQEGQGTGYNERFF
CDR3nt: TGTGCCTGCAGACAAGAGGGTCAGGGGACAGGGTACAATGAGCGGTTCTTC

abundance: -
d_gene: TRBD2
v_gene: TRBV12-3/TRBV12-4
j_gene: TRBJ2-1
CDR3aa: CARSLQVGGPHEQFF
CDR3nt: TGTGCCAGAAGTTTACAAGTGGGAGGGCCCCATGAACAGTTCTTC

abundance: -
d_gene: TRBD2
v_gene: TRBV4-3
j_gene: TRBJ2-5
CDR3aa: CTSSQAARGRTGETLYF
CDR3nt: TGCACCAGCAGCCAAGCGGCTCGCGGGAGGACTGGTGAGACCCTGTACTTC

abundance: -
d_gene: TRBD2
v_gene: TRBV29-1
j_gene: TRBJ2-1
CDR3aa: CNGTMSGIYNEQFF
CDR3nt: TGCAACGGGACTATGAGCGGGATCTACAATGAGCAGTTCTTC

abundance: -
d_gene: TRBD1
v_gene: TRBV28
j_gene: TRBJ1-2
CDR3aa: CASSPGGTGAYTF
CDR3nt: TGTGCCAGCAGTCCAGGCGGGACAGGCGCCTATACCTTC

abundance: -
d_gene: -
v_gene: TRBV20-1
j_gene: TRBJ2-5
CDR3aa: CSAGDLGTGEIQYF
CDR3nt: TGCAGTGCTGGGGATTTGGGGACGGGAGAGATCCAGTACTTC

abundance: -
d_gene: -
v_gene: TRBV28
j_gene: TRBJ1-1
CDR3aa: CANIIGRIRNTEAFF
CDR3nt: TGTGCCAACATCATTGGACGGATTCGGAACACTGAAGCTTTCTTT

abundance: -
d_gene: -
v_gene: TRBV11-2
j_gene: TRBJ2-7
CDR3aa: CASSSGRLYARDQYF
CDR3nt: TGTGCCAGCAGCTCCGGACGGCTTTACGCGCGCGACCAATATTTC

abundance: many
d_gene: TRBD1
v_gene: TRBV10-2
j_gene: TRBJ1-1
CDR3aa: CASSGQGSTEAFF
CDR3nt: TGCGCCAGCTCCGGACAGGGGAGCACTGAAGCTTTCTTT

abundance: -
d_gene: -
v_gene: TRBV6-1
j_gene: TRBJ2-3
CDR3aa: CASSERWRRLITDRQYF
CDR3nt: TGTGCCAGCAGTGAAAGGTGGAGGAGATTGATCACAGATAGGCAGTATTTT

abundance: -
d_gene: TRBD1
v_gene: TRBV28
j_gene: TRBJ2-5
CDR3aa: CASRPDRVVETQYF
CDR3nt: TGTGCCAGCAGGCCGGACAGGGTGGTAGAGACCCAATACTTC

abundance: -
d_gene: -
v_gene: TRBV29-1
j_gene: TRBJ1-1
CDR3aa: CSVEAGQGMDTEAFF
CDR3nt: TGCAGCGTTGAAGCGGGGCAGGGAATGGACACTGAAGCTTTCTTT

abundance: -
d_gene: -
v_gene: TRBV6-2/TRBV6-3
j_gene: TRBJ2-1
CDR3aa: CASSYKESSYNEQLF
CDR3nt: TGTGCCAGCAGTTACAAGGAGAGCTCCTACAATGAGCAGTTATTC

abundance: -
d_gene: TRBD2
v_gene: TRBV29-1
j_gene: TRBJ2-7
CDR3aa: CSVENATSRHYEQNF
CDR3nt: TGCAGCGTTGAAAATGCGACTAGCAGGCACTACGAGCAGAACTTC

abundance: -
d_gene: -
v_gene: TRBV6-2/TRBV6-3
j_gene: TRBJ1-5
CDR3aa: CASSLTDQPRYF
CDR3nt: TGTGCCAGCAGCCTTACCGATCAGCCCCGGTATTTT

abundance: -
d_gene: -
v_gene: TRBV11-1
j_gene: TRBJ2-3
CDR3aa: CAGSSGGRSVGARTDTQYF
CDR3nt: TGTGCCGGCAGCTCTGGGGGAAGATCTGTAGGAGCCCGCACAGATACGCAGTATTTT

abundance: -
d_gene: -
v_gene: TRBV11-2
j_gene: TRBJ2-5
CDR3aa: CSSSLEGVSQYF
CDR3nt: TGTTCCAGCAGTCTAGAGGGCGTGTCCCAGTACTTC

abundance: -
d_gene: -
v_gene: TRBV11-2
j_gene: TRBJ2-7
CDR3aa: CDSSLDVVAYEQYF
CDR3nt: TGTGACAGCAGTTTAGATGTAGTTGCCTACGAGCAGTACTTC

abundance: -
d_gene: -
v_gene: TRBV29-1
j_gene: TRBJ2-2
CDR3aa: CSVEDYRGRTRELFF
CDR3nt: TGCAGCGTTGAAGACTATAGGGGAAGGACCAGGGAGCTGTTTTTT

abundance: -
d_gene: -
v_gene: TRBV11-3
j_gene: TRBJ2-2
CDR3aa: CASSLNTNIGEVFF
CDR3nt: TGTGCCAGCAGCTTAAACACGAACATCGGGGAGGTGTTTTTT

abundance: -
d_gene: -
v_gene: TRBV20-1
j_gene: TRBJ2-5
CDR3aa: CGARDPSLGFQETQYF
CDR3nt: TGCGGTGCTAGAGATCCCAGCCTAGGATTTCAAGAGACCCAGTACTTC

abundance: -
d_gene: -
v_gene: TRBV12-3/TRBV12-4
j_gene: TRBJ2-7
CDR3aa: CASSFGESYEQYF
CDR3nt: TGTGCCAGTAGTTTTGGGGAATCCTACGAGCAGTACTTC

abundance: -
d_gene: -
v_gene: TRBV4-1
j_gene: TRBJ2-7
CDR3aa: CASSPLGVSSYEQYF
CDR3nt: TGCGCCAGCAGCCCCTTAGGAGTGAGCTCCTACGAACAGTACTTC

abundance: few
d_gene: TRBD2
v_gene: TRBV25-1
j_gene: TRBJ2-1
CDR3aa: CASSETSVYNEQFF
CDR3nt: TGTGCCAGCAGTGAGACTAGCGTTTACAATGAGCAGTTCTTC

abundance: once
d_gene: -
v_gene: TRBV5-4
j_gene: TRBJ2-5
CDR3aa: CASSLASTKETQYF
CDR3nt: TGTGCTAGCAGCCTCGCCTCTACGAAAGAGACCCAGTACTTC

abundance: many
d_gene: -
v_gene: TRBV6-2/TRBV6-3
j_gene: TRBJ2-2
CDR3aa: CASSYTLGGTYTGELFF
CDR3nt: TGTGCCAGCAGTTACACCCTAGGGGGGACCTACACCGGGGAGCTGTTTTTT

abundance: -
d_gene: TRBD1
v_gene: TRBV5-4
j_gene: TRBJ2-1
CDR3aa: CASSPGVGGYVDEQFF
CDR3nt: TGTGCCAGCAGCCCAGGCGTAGGGGGCTATGTGGATGAGCAGTTCTTC

abundance: -
d_gene: -
v_gene: TRBV11-2
j_gene: TRBJ2-5
CDR3aa: CASSPTLLAREETQYF
CDR3nt: TGTGCCAGCAGCCCAACCCTTTTAGCGAGAGAAGAGACCCAGTACTTC

abundance: -
d_gene: -
v_gene: TRBV29-1
j_gene: TRBJ1-2
CDR3aa: CSVSLDGYYFGYTF
CDR3nt: TGCAGCGTTTCACTTGACGGGTACTACTTTGGTTACACCTTC

abundance: -
d_gene: -
v_gene: TRBV6-1
j_gene: TRBJ1-2
CDR3aa: CARTEVPNCGYTF
CDR3nt: TGTGCCAGAACTGAAGTTCCAAACTGTGGCTACACCTTC

abundance: medium-sized
d_gene: TRBD2
v_gene: TRBV12-3/TRBV12-4
j_gene: TRBJ2-1
CDR3aa: CASSLEASGSLPSYNEQFF
CDR3nt: TGTGCCAGCAGTTTAGAAGCTAGCGGGTCGCTGCCCTCCTACAATGAGCAGTTCTTC

abundance: -
d_gene: TRBD2
v_gene: TRBV11-1
j_gene: TRBJ2-4
CDR3aa: CANSFPVISGTKNIKYF
CDR3nt: TGTGCCAACAGCTTTCCCGTGATTAGCGGGACCAAAAACATTAAGTACTTC

abundance: -
d_gene: TRBD1
v_gene: TRBV30
j_gene: TRBJ2-7
CDR3aa: CAWMRTGDDKQYF
CDR3nt: TGTGCCTGGATGAGGACAGGGGATGACAAGCAGTACTTC

abundance: -
d_gene: TRBD2
v_gene: TRBV6-1
j_gene: TRBJ2-1
CDR3aa: CASRDTLAGANEQFF
CDR3nt: TGTGCCAGCAGAGACACACTAGCGGGAGCCAATGAACAGTTCTTC

abundance: -
d_gene: TRBD2
v_gene: TRBV29-1
j_gene: TRBJ2-5
CDR3aa: CSVKPRGLVLEGTQYF
CDR3nt: TGCAGCGTTAAACCTAGAGGACTAGTTCTGGAAGGGACCCAGTACTTC

abundance: -
d_gene: -
v_gene: TRBV29-1
j_gene: TRBJ2-1
CDR3aa: CSVARPSYSEQFF
CDR3nt: TGCAGCGTTGCGAGGCCCTCATACAGTGAGCAGTTCTTC

abundance: few
d_gene: TRBD2
v_gene: TRBV6-2/TRBV6-3
j_gene: TRBJ2-3
CDR3aa: CTSSAGTRTPQYF
CDR3nt: TGTACTAGTTCCGCTGGGACTAGAACCCCGCAGTATTTT

abundance: -
d_gene: -
v_gene: TRBV29-1
j_gene: TRBJ1-5
CDR3aa: CSVGEGNQPQHF
CDR3nt: TGCAGTGTTGGGGAAGGCAATCAGCCCCAGCATTTT

abundance: -
d_gene: -
v_gene: TRBV12-3/TRBV12-4
j_gene: TRBJ2-1
CDR3aa: CASSFAGTSYNQQFF
CDR3nt: TGTGCCAGTAGTTTCGCGGGAACCTCCTACAATCAGCAGTTCTTC